This is a list of T cell receptor beta chains from one sample in a study of cytomegalovirus exposure and HLA in healthy donors. Generated by immunoSEQ multiplex PCR, the TCRdb table keeps only in-frame clones and is missing some. The data show about 120,000 clones, roughly 80% seen once. Material: PBMCs. These receptors originate from a woman aged 35 to 49 in good health and CMV-seropositive. CDR3s include the opening cysteine and the closing phenylalanine or tryptophan. D genes are given only for firm matches. Clone sizes are given selectively: once, few, many, or a class where the clone is expanded.

NA	NA	TRBV6-6	TRBJ1-1	CASEMWGETEAFF	TGTGCCAGTGAAATGTGGGGAGAGACTGAAGCTTTCTTT
NA	NA	TRBV9	TRBJ1-6	CASTPGYNNSPLHF	TGTGCCAGCACCCCAGGGTATAATAATTCACCCCTCCACTTT
TRBD2	NA	TRBV11-2	TRBJ2-3	CASSFIGLAGGTDTQYF	TGTGCCAGCAGCTTCATAGGACTAGCGGGAGGCACAGATACGCAGTATTTT
TRBD2	NA	TRBV5-1	TRBJ2-5	CASSPTGSASGIQETQYF	TGCGCCAGCAGCCCCACCGGTTCGGCTAGCGGCATCCAAGAGACCCAGTACTTC
NA	NA	TRBV5-1	TRBJ2-1	CASSLSRGTYNEQFF	TGCGCCAGCAGCTTGTCACGGGGGACTTACAATGAGCAGTTCTTC
NA	NA	TRBV7-8	TRBJ2-5	CASSSQQGRETQYF	TGTGCCAGCAGCTCTCAACAGGGTAGAGAGACCCAGTACTTC
NA	NA	TRBV10-1	TRBJ2-3	CASSERRGGADTQYF	TGCGCCAGCAGTGAGCGACGGGGTGGCGCAGATACGCAGTATTTT
TRBD1	NA	TRBV29-1	TRBJ2-7	CSVEGQAGSYEQYF	TGCAGCGTTGAGGGACAGGCGGGGTCCTACGAGCAGTACTTC
NA	NA	TRBV27	TRBJ1-6	CASSSDRLIFDSSYNSPLHF	TGTGCCAGCAGTTCCGACAGACTGATTTTTGATAGCTCCTATAATTCACCCCTCCACTTT
NA	NA	TRBV2	TRBJ2-2	CASSVRQAGELFF	TGTGCCAGCAGCGTACGACAGGCCGGGGAGCTGTTTTTT
TRBD2	once	TRBV30	TRBJ2-7	CAWSAGTSGFYEQYF	TGTGCCTGGAGTGCCGGGACTAGCGGATTCTACGAGCAGTACTTC
TRBD1	NA	TRBV7-2	TRBJ1-6	CASSTRTGENSPLHF	TGTGCCAGCAGCACCCGGACAGGGGAGAATTCACCCCTCCACTTT
NA	NA	TRBV29-1	TRBJ1-1	CSAKTPGNTEAFF	TGCAGCGCCAAAACCCCGGGTAACACTGAAGCTTTCTTT
NA	once	TRBV20-1	TRBJ2-1	CSARSDVQEFF	TGCAGTGCTAGGTCAGACGTTCAGGAGTTCTTC
NA	NA	TRBV11-2	TRBJ2-3	CASGGSTDTQYF	TGTGCCAGCGGCGGGAGCACAGATACGCAGTATTTT
NA	few	TRBV4-2	TRBJ2-7	CASSQGGSGYEQYF	TGTGCCAGCAGCCAAGGGGGTAGCGGATACGAGCAGTACTTC
TRBD1	few	TRBV19	TRBJ2-7	CASSIGDRGYEQYF	TGTGCCAGTAGTATCGGGGACAGGGGCTACGAGCAGTACTTC
NA	NA	TRBV7-2	TRBJ2-7	CASSLGASFRTNEQYF	TGTGCCAGCAGCTTAGGTGCAAGCTTCCGAACGAACGAGCAGTACTTC
NA	NA	TRBV11-1	TRBJ1-1	CASSLERTAEAFF	TGTGCCAGCAGCTTAGAGCGGACAGCTGAAGCTTTCTTT
TRBD1	NA	TRBV4-2	TRBJ2-7	CASSQQAGTGTYEQYF	TGTGCCAGCAGCCAACAGGCCGGGACAGGGACCTACGAGCAGTACTTC
TRBD1	NA	TRBV19	TRBJ1-1	CASSPTGTAEAFF	TGTGCCAGTAGTCCCACCGGGACAGCTGAAGCTTTCTTT
TRBD2	NA	TRBV30	TRBJ2-5	CACQRGHQETQYF	TGTGCCTGCCAGCGGGGCCACCAAGAGACCCAGTACTTC